Presented here are 9 T cell receptor beta chains from one specimen sequenced in a study of blood T cell repertoires in COVID-19. Profiled with immunoSEQ multiplex PCR; TCRdb holds only in-frame clones, not every one. The top ten clones hold around 9.6% of a sample with around 140,000 clones, 80% to 90% of them seen once. Material for sequencing was peripheral blood. These receptors were obtained from a man between 60 and 75 years old with active or convalescent COVID-19.

This rearrangement joins TRBV4-1 to TRBJ1-2; 10 bases are a match to TRBD1. Germline V gene sequence: CDR1 MGHRA, CDR2 YSYEKL. The ends lost 1 base at V and 7 bases at J; junction bases unmatched: 6. The CDR3 has 15 amino acids. The DNA for the CDR3 is TGCGCCAGCAGCCAAGTTGGACAGGGGGTAGGTGGCTACACCTTC. Protein sequence: CASSQVGQGVGGYTF.

The rearrangement uses TRBV14 and TRBJ1-2; TRBD1 is a possible D gene (6 bases). Germline CDR1 SGHDN, CDR2 FVKESK. CDR3 size: 14 residues. V was shortened by 3 bases and J by 4 bases, with 12 bases between the two germline ends. The CDR3 loop reads CASSHHRDGYGYTF. CDR3 DNA: TGTGCCAGCAGCCATCACAGGGACGGCTATGGCTACACCTTC.

The V call is TRBV4-1, the J call TRBJ2-2; 13 bases are a match to TRBD2. CDR1 and CDR2 from the germline V gene are MGHRA and YSYEKL. The CDR3 contains 17 residues. Trimming took 1 base from V and 5 from J; bases not matched to a gene: 4. CDR3 coding DNA: TGCGCCAGCAGCCAAGCACTAGCGGGGGGGCGGACCGGGGAGCTGTTTTTT. This translates into CASSQALAGGRTGELFF.

This clone was seen just once. The chain links TRBV7-9 to TRBJ2-4, with 9 bases identical to TRBD1. Germline V CDR1 and CDR2: SEHNR, FQNEAQ (reference sequence). J gave up 1 base and V 1 base, and 8 bases lay outside the gene matches. This CDR3 has 18 amino acids. This CDR3 is CASSLGGTGSFAKNIQYF. CDR3 DNA sequence: TGTGCCAGCAGCTTAGGGGGGACAGGGTCTTTCGCCAAAAACATTCAGTACTTC.

This clone was seen more than once but under ten times. CDR3 in DNA: TGTGCCAGCAGCCCCGCCCCAGGGGTGACTGAAGCTTTCTTT. It translates to CASSPAPGVTEAFF. The V and J genes are TRBV7-9 and TRBJ1-1; a weak D match, TRBD1 (6 bases). V was cut by 5 bases and J by 5 bases, with 15 bases left in between. The germline V gene encodes CDR1 SEHNR and CDR2 FQNEAQ (reference sequence). There are 14 residues in the CDR3. The variable domain in full, completed from reference TRBV7-9 and TRBJ1-1, reads DTGVSQNPRHKITKRGQNVTFRCDPISEHNRLYWYRQTLGQGPEFLTYFQNEAQLEKSRLLSDRFSAERPKGSFSTLEIQRTEQGDSAMYLCASSPAPGVTEAFFGQGTRLTVV.

V is TRBV7-6 and J is TRBJ1-4; possibly TRBD1 for D (5 bases). The CDR3 contains 15 residues. The germline gives CDR1 SGHVS, CDR2 FNYEAQ. The germline V and J ends were trimmed by 5 bases and 7 bases, with 17 bases remaining between them. The DNA for the CDR3 is TGTGCCAGCAGCCCCCCCCAGGGAACGGGTGAAAAACTGTTTTTT. It translates to CASSPPQGTGEKLFF.

The chain carries TRBV11-2 and TRBJ2-1; 7 nucleotides agree with TRBD1. CDR3 length: 16 amino acids. The ends lost 2 bases at V and 2 bases at J; junction bases unmatched: 6. Per germline, CDR1 SGHAT and CDR2 FQNNGV. CDR3 coding DNA: TGTGCCAGCAGCTTATGGGACAGACCCACCTACAATGAGCAGTTCTTC. Amino acids: CASSLWDRPTYNEQFF.

CDR3 in amino acids: CASSLVGGADSNQPQHF. CDR3 bases: TGTGCCAGCAGCTTAGTGGGGGGGGCGGATAGCAATCAGCCCCAGCATTTT. This chain joins TRBV7-6 and TRBJ1-5; possible D gene TRBD1, 6 bases. This CDR3 has 17 amino acids. Germline loops: CDR1 SGHVS, CDR2 FNYEAQ. The ends were cut back, 1 base at V and 0 bases at J, with 13 bases in the middle.

V and J are TRBV30 and TRBJ1-1; D remains unclear. Trimming took 2 bases from V and 3 from J, leaving 4 bases between them. The CDR3 contains 11 residues. CDR1 and CDR2 from the germline V gene are GTSNPN and SVGIG (reference sequence). The CDR3 here is CAWSYYTEAFF. Here the CDR3 DNA reads TGTGCCTGGAGTTATTACACTGAAGCTTTCTTT. The full variable domain, its missing parts supplied by reference TRBV30 and TRBJ1-1, is SQTIHQWPATLVQPVGSPLSLECTVEGTSNPNLYWYRQAAGRGLQLLFYSVGIGQISSEVPQNLSASRPQDRQFILSSKKLLLSDSGFYLCAWSYYTEAFFGQGTRLTVV.